This passage covers 24 T cell receptor beta chains from one sample sequenced in a study of T cell responses to AZD1222 COVID-19 vaccine. Clones were sequenced by immunoSEQ multiplex PCR, and TCRdb holds only the in-frame ones, with some missing. The table lists approximately 180,000 clones, roughly 91% of them singletons. This material consisted of peripheral blood, taken 28 days after the second dose of the MenACWY control vaccine. All receptors derive from an adult who received the MenACWY meningococcal vaccine as a control.

This clone was picked up one time. The genes are TRBV7-3 and TRBJ2-3; D remains unclear. Looked up from germline, CDR1 is SGHTA and CDR2 is FQGTGA. V lost 0 bases and J 6 bases, leaving 7 bases between the germline ends. This CDR3 spans 13 amino acids. The DNA of the CDR3 is TGTGCCAGCAGCTTAACGCCTACCGATACGCAGTATTTT. Protein product: CASSLTPTDTQYF.

This clone has a single count. The V call is TRBV7-8, the J call TRBJ1-1; tentatively, D is TRBD1 (5 bases). The CDR3 loop spans 14 amino acids. Germline loops: CDR1 SGHVS, CDR2 FQNEAQ. Trimming took off 1 base at V and 8 bases at J, with 14 bases between the two ends. The CDR3 DNA sequence: TGTGCCAGCAGCTTAGGAGGGGAGGGAGGAGAAGCTTTCTTT. Protein sequence: CASSLGGEGGEAFF.

The chain links TRBV5-1 to TRBJ1-2, with TRBD1 matching over 9 bases. This CDR3 region has 14 residues. Trimming cost V 4 bases and J 4 bases; bases outside gene matches: 5. Germline V gene data show CDR1 as SGHRS and CDR2 as YFSETQ. The CDR3 sequence: CASSTGGGSYGYTF. The CDR3 DNA sequence: TGCGCCAGCAGCACAGGGGGCGGGAGCTATGGCTACACCTTC.

Note on this clone: The identical CDR3 is also encoded by other nucleotide sequences in the sample. The chain employs TRBV28 and TRBJ2-7; TRBD1 matches 7 bases. The V segment lost 5 bases and the J segment 4 bases; nucleotides outside the gene matches: 2. CDR3 length equals 12 residues. Per germline, CDR1 MDHEN and CDR2 SYDVKM. The CDR3 reads CASSRQGYEQYF. The CDR3 nucleotides read TGTGCCAGCAGTCGACAGGGTTACGAGCAGTACTTC.

The CDR3 sequence is CASSWGRFEQFF. The CDR3 coding sequence is TGTGCCAGCAGTTGGGGCCGATTCGAGCAGTTCTTC. This chain links TRBV28 with TRBJ2-1, with D possibly TRBD1 on 5 matching bases. Germline CDR1 reads MDHEN; CDR2 reads SYDVKM. Between the trimmed V and J ends, which lost 4 bases and 10 bases, there was a span of 11 bases. This CDR3 is built from 12 residues. Full variable domain (rest looked up from reference TRBV28 and TRBJ2-1): DVKVTQSSRYLVKRTGEKVFLECVQDMDHENMFWYRQDPGLGLRLIYFSYDVKMKEKGDIPEGYSVSREKKERFSLILESASTNQTSMYLCASSWGRFEQFFGPGTRLTVL.

The chain joins TRBV12-3 or TRBV12-4 to TRBJ1-1; D might be TRBD1 (6 bases). The CDR3 totals 13 residues. V shed 3 bases and J shed 7 bases, with 12 bases lying between them. The CDR3 nucleotides read TGTGCCAGCAGTTTCGGGGCCAGGGGTGAAGCTTTCTTT. Translated: CASSFGARGEAFF.

J is TRBJ2-7 and V is TRBV7-8, with D perhaps assigned TRBD1 or TRBD2 (5 bases each). With 4 bases removed from V and 0 bases from J, the gap between germline ends came to 10 bases. Germline assignment: CDR1 SGHVS and CDR2 FQNEAQ. The CDR3 has 14 amino acids. The CDR3 bases are TGTGCCAGCAGCTCCCGGGACGACTCCTACGAGCAGTACTTC. Protein: CASSSRDDSYEQYF.

The genes are TRBV6-5 and TRBJ1-1; D not resolved. Germline V lookup: CDR1 MNHEY, CDR2 SVGAGI. V gave up 5 bases and J gave up 0 bases, with 10 bases separating them. This CDR3 contains 14 residues. The CDR3 DNA is TGTGCCAGCAGTCCCCGACCTCTGAACACTGAAGCTTTCTTT. Translation: CASSPRPLNTEAFF.

The V gene is TRBV30, the J gene TRBJ1-6, with unresolved D. V shed 3 bases and J shed 7 bases, with 10 bases lying between them. Germline-derived CDR1 and CDR2 are GTSNPN and SVGIG (reference sequence). The CDR3 is made up of 13 amino acids. The CDR3 DNA follows: TGTGCCTGGAGGGACCCGTTGAATTCACCCCTCCACTTT. Translation: CAWRDPLNSPLHF.

The CDR3 region has the DNA TGTGCCAGCAGCAGTTTAGCGGGGGTAGCCTACAATGAGCAGTTCTTC. This encodes CASSSLAGVAYNEQFF. V is TRBV7-7 and J is TRBJ2-1; 9 bases are a match to TRBD2. The CDR3 is 16 amino acids. V shed 5 bases, J shed 2 bases, and the junction held 7 bases outside the gene matches. Germline-derived CDR1 and CDR2 are SSHAT and FNYEAQ (reference sequence).

V is TRBV5-4 and J is TRBJ1-1; weak D call: TRBD1 (6 bases). V lost 4 bases and J lost 1, with 11 bases in between. The CDR3 consists of 14 residues. Per germline, CDR1 SGHNT and CDR2 YYREEE (reference sequence). This CDR3 is CASSPGHRNTEAFF. CDR3 DNA sequence: TGTGCCAGCAGCCCGGGACACCGGAACACTGAAGCTTTCTTT.

The chain recombines TRBV11-2 with TRBJ2-5; TRBD2 matches at 8 bases. The CDR3 is 17 residues long. The junction had 11 bases not matched to a gene; V was cut back by 1 base and J by 4 bases. The germline gives CDR1 SGHAT, CDR2 FQNNGV. CDR3 in amino acids: CASSLGVGSGVSETQYF. In DNA form, the CDR3 reads TGTGCCAGCAGCTTAGGTGTTGGTAGCGGGGTATCAGAGACCCAGTACTTC.

The chain employs TRBV7-9 and TRBJ1-1, with D possibly matching TRBD1 (6 bases). Germline V gene sequence: CDR1 SEHNR, CDR2 FQNEAQ (reference sequence). V was trimmed by 5 bases and J by 4 bases, leaving 17 bases between them. The CDR3 runs to 15 residues. For the CDR3, the DNA is TGTGCCAGCAGCGACAGGTCAAGAACGGGCACTGAAGCTTTCTTT. It yields the protein CASSDRSRTGTEAFF.

This clone appeared a single time. The chain couples TRBV19 to TRBJ2-3, with 8 bases matching TRBD2. Per the germline V gene, CDR1 is LNHDA and CDR2 is SQIVND (reference sequence). V was pared by 4 bases and J by 0 bases, with 6 bases of the junction left unmatched. The CDR3 runs 16 residues. The CDR3 bases are TGTGCCAGTAGTAACCCGGGGGGGACAAGCACAGATACGCAGTATTTT. Residues: CASSNPGGTSTDTQYF.

The chain combines TRBV6-1 with TRBJ2-3, with a weak D call TRBD1 (6 bases). Per the germline V gene, CDR1 is MNHNS and CDR2 is SASEGT. This CDR3 has 13 residues. The V and J ends lost 3 bases and 8 bases respectively, with 12 bases between them. The CDR3 DNA sequence: TGTGCCAGCAGTGATAGGGGGTCGGGTACGCAGTATTTT. Translation gives CASSDRGSGTQYF.

This chain links TRBV5-1 with TRBJ1-4; D remains ambiguous. CDR1 SGHRS and CDR2 YFSETQ come from the germline V gene. Trimming removed 0 bases from V and 7 bases from J, with 16 bases in between. This CDR3 comprises 16 residues. Written as DNA, the CDR3 is TGCGCCAGCAGCTTGGAGCCGGACGCCAGAGGTGAAAAACTGTTTTTT. Amino acid sequence: CASSLEPDARGEKLFF. The full variable domain, completed using reference TRBV5-1 and TRBJ1-4, is KAGVTQTPRYLIKTRGQQVTLSCSPISGHRSVSWYQQTPGQGLQFLFEYFSETQRNKGNFPGRFSGRQFSNSRSEMNVSTLELGDSALYLCASSLEPDARGEKLFFGSGTQLSVL.

The chain links TRBV19 to TRBJ1-1; no clear D gene. V was shortened by 1 base and J by 2 bases, with 23 bases between the two germline ends. Germline CDR1 LNHDA, CDR2 SQIVND (reference sequence). The CDR3 is made up of 19 amino acids. The CDR3 DNA follows: TGTGCCAGTAGTATAGGGAGACACCCCAGCTCCTCACTAAACACTGAAGCTTTCTTT. Translated: CASSIGRHPSSSLNTEAFF.

This sequence joins TRBV18 and TRBJ2-3; D is possibly TRBD1 (6 bases). The CDR3 covers 15 residues. The V gene lost 6 bases and the J gene lost 3 bases, with 16 bases spanning the gap. CDR1 is KGHSH and CDR2 is LQKENI in the germline V gene. DNA of the CDR3: TGTGCCAGCTCGCTGCAGGGGCTCCCAACAGATACGCAGTATTTT. As protein: CASSLQGLPTDTQYF.

This clone has more than one count but fewer than ten. V gene TRBV5-5 combines with J gene TRBJ2-5; D remains ambiguous. Germline lookup yields CDR1 SGHKS and CDR2 YYEKEE (reference sequence). The V gene lost 4 bases and the J gene lost 0 bases, with 13 bases spanning the gap. CDR3 length: 15 residues. CDR3 amino acids: CASSLTAVYQETQYF. The CDR3 DNA is TGTGCCAGCAGCCTGACCGCGGTGTACCAAGAGACCCAGTACTTC.

In this sample, this clone turned up a few times. The chain couples TRBV19 to TRBJ1-1, with D uncertain. The ends were cut back, 5 bases at V and 1 base at J, with 11 bases in the middle. This CDR3 region has 14 residues. Per germline, CDR1 LNHDA and CDR2 SQIVND (reference sequence). In DNA form, the CDR3 reads TGTGCCAGTAGTCAGGACGGCTGGAACACTGAAGCTTTCTTT. Translating gives CASSQDGWNTEAFF.

V gene TRBV28 combines with J gene TRBJ1-1, with TRBD1 as a possible D gene (6 bases). CDR3 size: 15 residues. Germline V gene data show CDR1 as MDHEN and CDR2 as SYDVKM. The germline V and J ends were trimmed by 4 bases and 0 bases, with 12 bases remaining between them. The CDR3 loop is CASSWGATMNTEAFF. Written as DNA, the CDR3 is TGTGCCAGCAGTTGGGGGGCTACGATGAACACTGAAGCTTTCTTT. The full variable domain, completed using reference TRBV28 and TRBJ1-1, is DVKVTQSSRYLVKRTGEKVFLECVQDMDHENMFWYRQDPGLGLRLIYFSYDVKMKEKGDIPEGYSVSREKKERFSLILESASTNQTSMYLCASSWGATMNTEAFFGQGTRLTVV.

The gene calls are TRBV15 and TRBJ1-2; 10 bases are shared with TRBD1. The CDR3 totals 15 residues. CDR1 is LNHNV and CDR2 is YYDKDF in the germline V gene (reference sequence). V lost 6 bases to trimming and J lost 4 bases; unmatched junction nucleotides: 8. CDR3 region: CATSATGGPGYGYTF. The CDR3, as DNA: TGTGCCACCAGTGCGACAGGGGGCCCTGGCTATGGCTACACCTTC.

This clone came up once. The V gene is TRBV2, the J gene TRBJ2-3, with 8 bases matching TRBD1. This CDR3 region has 15 residues. The J segment lost 2 bases and the V segment lost 8 bases, leaving 9 bases of the junction unmatched. The germline gives CDR1 SNHLY, CDR2 FYNNEI. CDR3 DNA sequence: TGTGCCAGCGGACGGGACAGGAGATCCACAGATACGCAGTATTTT. It is translated as CASGRDRRSTDTQYF.

The rearrangement joins TRBV28 to TRBJ1-4, with D tentatively TRBD1 (5 bases). In germline, CDR1 is MDHEN, CDR2 SYDVKM. The CDR3 spans 13 residues. Deletions cut 11 bases from V and 0 bases from J, with 10 bases between. CDR3 in DNA: TGTGCCGGCGGGGGTACAACTAATGAAAAACTGTTTTTT. Its protein is CAGGGTTNEKLFF.